This entry lists 10 T cell receptor beta chains sequenced from one sample in a study of T cells in Graves' hyperthyroidism and ophthalmopathy. Template material for amplifying TCR beta CDR3 regions consisted of RNA transcripts. Using the HTBI primer set, a first-round RT-PCR was run on the TCR CDR3. One entry per CDR3 protein results from TCRdb running MiXCR on the multiplex PCR reads. The table shows hundreds of thousands of distinct CDR3 sequences, with over 11% occurring only once. Material: blood. These receptors all come from a woman in her twenties or thirties with Graves' hyperthyroidism that later progressed to Graves' ophthalmopathy.

A few counts support this clonotype. The CDR3 region has the DNA TGTGCCAGCAGCCCTCTTTCCGGTGGGGGCCTAGGGACAGATACGCAGTATTTT. As protein: CASSPLSGGGLGTDTQYF. The gene calls are TRBV11-3 and TRBJ2-3, with D perhaps TRBD1 (6 bases). Trimming shortened V by 5 bases and J by 3 bases, and 24 bases separated the two germline ends. CDR1 and CDR2 (germline): SGHNT, YENEEA. The CDR3 length is 18 residues.

This clonotype was observed at least ten times. The chain carries TRBV4-1 and TRBJ1-6; 10 positions agree with TRBD1. This CDR3 comprises 14 residues. The junction had 4 bases not matched to a gene; V was cut back by 4 bases and J by 10 bases. The germline V gene has CDR1 MGHRA and CDR2 YSYEKL. CDR3 in amino acids: CASSLGQGDSPLHF. CDR3 nucleotide sequence: TGCGCCAGCAGCCTCGGACAGGGGGACTCACCCCTCCACTTT.

The sample holds many counts of this clonotype. The J gene is TRBJ2-1, the V gene TRBV11-2; TRBD2 matches at 14 bases. CDR3 length equals 15 residues. J was trimmed by 6 bases and V by 3 bases; bases with no gene match: 1. Germline CDR1 and CDR2: SGHAT and FQNNGV. As DNA, the CDR3 is TGTGCCAGCAGCTTGACTAGCGGGAGGGTCAATGAGCAGTTCTTC. This codes for CASSLTSGRVNEQFF.

This clonotype has a count of ten or more. J is TRBJ2-3 and V is TRBV10-3; D is uncertain. The germline V gene has CDR1 ENHRY and CDR2 SYGVKD. V was cut by 3 bases and J by 6 bases, with 4 bases left in between. The CDR3 spans 11 residues. The CDR3 DNA reads TGTGCCATCAGTGAAAGGGATACGCAGTATTTT. The encoded protein is CAISERDTQYF.

The chain recombines TRBV25-1 with TRBJ1-1; the D gene is possibly TRBD1 (5 bases). Trimming took off 6 bases at V and 11 bases at J, with 19 bases between the two ends. The CDR3 has 13 residues. Per germline, CDR1 MGHDK and CDR2 SYGVNS. The CDR3 region has the DNA TGTGCCAGCAGGATGACGGGGCGGGGGGGGGCTTTCTTT. It translates to CASRMTGRGGAFF.

This clonotype was found a few times. The genes are TRBV7-3 and TRBJ2-1, with 9 nucleotides matching TRBD2. The CDR3 covers 17 residues. From germline, CDR1 is SGHTA and CDR2 FQGTGA. With V trimmed by 5 bases and J by 2 bases, 10 bases remained unmatched. CDR3 sequence: CASSPRGGRGAYNEQFF. The DNA for the CDR3 is TGTGCCAGCAGCCCAAGGGGCGGGAGGGGGGCCTACAATGAGCAGTTCTTC.

Here the CDR3 DNA reads TGCAGTGCCGGGGGTGGCGGGAACTATGGCTACACCTTC. The encoded protein is CSAGGGGNYGYTF. This chain joins TRBV20-1 and TRBJ1-2; a possible D gene is TRBD1 (5 bases). The germline V gene has CDR1 DFQATT and CDR2 SNEGSKA (reference sequence). Trimming stripped 6 bases from V and 2 bases from J, with 13 bases between. CDR3 size: 13 residues.

This clonotype occurred a few times. The rearrangement uses TRBV6-2 or TRBV6-3 and TRBJ2-1; D remains unclear. The CDR3 is 12 residues long. CDR1 and CDR2 (germline): MNHEY, SVGEGT. The V gene lost 7 bases and the J gene lost 4 bases, with 8 bases spanning the gap. The DNA of the CDR3 is TGTGCCAGCAAGTCAGGTTACAATGAGCAGTTCTTC. Translated, it gives CASKSGYNEQFF.

This clonotype was counted at least ten times. V usage is TRBV12-3 or TRBV12-4 and J usage is TRBJ1-2; the match to TRBD1 covers 7 bases. Losses at the gene ends were 5 bases for V and 8 bases for J; bases not matched to a gene: 11. The CDR3 covers 14 residues. CDR3 sequence reads: CASSQFRTGDGYTF. The CDR3 region has the DNA TGTGCCAGCAGTCAGTTCCGAACAGGGGACGGCTACACCTTC.

The V gene is TRBV4-2, the J gene TRBJ2-2; D tentatively reads TRBD1 or TRBD2 (5 bases each). This CDR3 has 16 amino acids. CDR1 and CDR2 (germline): LGHNA, YNFKEQ. The ends were cut back, 2 bases at V and 3 bases at J, with 13 bases in the middle. Written as DNA, the CDR3 is TGTGCCAGCAGCCAACCCCGGGACGGGTACACCGGGGAGCTGTTTTTT. It codes for CASSQPRDGYTGELFF.